What follows is one TCR beta chain and its context. This entry comes from a study of CD8+CD57+ T cells in acquired aplastic anemia. Genomic DNA constituted the template upon which TCR beta VDJ and CDR3 profiling was performed. Each CDR3 protein gets one entry after TCRdb re-called the reads with MiXCR. Of some 170,000 distinct CDR3 sequences listed, around 40% are singletons. This clonotype was sampled from a human donor in good health. The material sequenced was sorted CD4+, CD8+, or CD8+CD57+ T cells (not recorded which) from PBMCs.

CDR3 nucleotide sequence: TGTGCCAGCAGTTCCAGGGGGCGCGAGCAGTTCTTC. Protein product: CASSSRGREQFF. The V call is TRBV2, the J call TRBJ2-1; 8 nucleotides line up with TRBD1. CDR1 SNHLY and CDR2 FYNNEI come from the germline V gene. CDR3 length: 12 residues. The V segment lost 5 bases and the J segment 10 bases; nucleotides outside the gene matches: 4. The full variable domain, completed using reference TRBV2 and TRBJ2-1, is EPEVTQTPSHQVTQMGQEVILRCVPISNHLYFYWYRQILGQKVEFLVSFYNNEISEKSEIFDDQFSVERPDGSNFTLKIRSTKLEDSAMYFCASSSRGREQFFGPGTRLTVL.